This entry concerns a single T cell receptor (beta chain). The data are from a study of control samples from healthy donors and cancer patients. V was pared by 5 bases and J by 3 bases, with 10 bases between. Germline CDR1 SGHAT, CDR2 FQNNGV. The CDR3 covers 14 residues. Libraries were prepared by immunoSEQ multiplex PCR; TCRdb keeps only in-frame clonotypes and omits some of them. The repertoire consists of about 140,000 clones, with about 90% occurring once and the leading ten covering under 9%. The V call is TRBV11-2, the J call TRBJ2-2; tentative D call: TRBD1 (5 bases). The receptor was isolated from a man between 18 and 35 years old in good health. Sequencing used blood. CDR3 sequence reads: CASSQDRYTGELFF. In DNA form, the CDR3 reads TGTGCCAGCAGCCAAGACAGATACACCGGGGAGCTGTTTTTT.